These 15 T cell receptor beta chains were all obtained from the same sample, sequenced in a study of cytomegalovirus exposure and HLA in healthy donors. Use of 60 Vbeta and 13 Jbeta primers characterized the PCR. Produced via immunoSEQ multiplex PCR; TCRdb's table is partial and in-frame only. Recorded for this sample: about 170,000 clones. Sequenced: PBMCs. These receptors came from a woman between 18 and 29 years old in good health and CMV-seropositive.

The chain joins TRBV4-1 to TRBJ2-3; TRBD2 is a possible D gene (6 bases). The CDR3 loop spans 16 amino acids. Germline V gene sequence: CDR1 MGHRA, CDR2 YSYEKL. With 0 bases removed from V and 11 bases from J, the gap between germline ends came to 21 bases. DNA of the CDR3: TGCGCCAGCAGCCAAGATCCGCCCCCCGGCGGGGTGAGGCAGTATTTT. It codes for CASSQDPPPGGVRQYF.

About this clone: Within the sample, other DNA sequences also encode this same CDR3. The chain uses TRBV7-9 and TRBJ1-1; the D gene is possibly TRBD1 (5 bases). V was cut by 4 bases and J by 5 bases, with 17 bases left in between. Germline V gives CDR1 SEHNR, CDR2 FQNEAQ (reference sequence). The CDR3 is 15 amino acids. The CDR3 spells CASSSGVGVKTEAFF. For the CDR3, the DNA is TGTGCCAGCAGCTCGGGGGTCGGGGTAAAAACTGAAGCTTTCTTT.

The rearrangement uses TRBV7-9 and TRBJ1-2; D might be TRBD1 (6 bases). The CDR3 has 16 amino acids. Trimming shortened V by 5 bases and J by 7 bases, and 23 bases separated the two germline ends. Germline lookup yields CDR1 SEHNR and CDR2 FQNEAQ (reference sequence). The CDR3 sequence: CASSPLWARGSGGYTF. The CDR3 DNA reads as TGTGCCAGCAGCCCACTGTGGGCCAGGGGATCTGGTGGCTACACCTTC.

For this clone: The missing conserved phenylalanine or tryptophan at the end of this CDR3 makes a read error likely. The CDR3 loop reads CASSQVYRGYDYGYTI. The CDR3 region has the DNA TGCGCCAGCAGCCAAGTCTACAGGGGGTATGACTATGGCTACACCATC. The chain carries TRBV4-3 and TRBJ1-2; TRBD1 agrees at 8 bases. V was clipped by 1 base and J by 3 bases; unmatched bases: 7. The CDR3 is 16 residues long. The V gene's germline CDR1 is LGHNA and CDR2 YSLEER.

Here the CDR3 DNA reads TGTGCCAGCAGCGGGCAGGACAGGCTGGTCACCGGGGAGCTGTTTTTT. The encoded protein is CASSGQDRLVTGELFF. The chain recombines TRBV5-4 with TRBJ2-2; 7 positions agree with TRBD1. This CDR3 contains 16 residues. CDR1 and CDR2 (germline): SGHNT, YYREEE (reference sequence). The ends lost 4 bases at V and 4 bases at J; junction bases unmatched: 10.

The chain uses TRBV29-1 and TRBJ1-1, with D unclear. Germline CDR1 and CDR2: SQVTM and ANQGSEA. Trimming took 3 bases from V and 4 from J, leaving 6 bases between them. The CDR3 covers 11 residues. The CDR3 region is CSVDLVTEAFF. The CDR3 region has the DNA TGCAGCGTTGATCTAGTCACTGAAGCTTTCTTT. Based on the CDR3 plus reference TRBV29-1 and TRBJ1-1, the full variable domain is SAVISQKPSRDICQRGTSLTIQCQVDSQVTMMFWYRQQPGQSLTLIATANQGSEATYESGFVIDKFPISRPNLTFSTLTVSNMSPEDSSIYLCSVDLVTEAFFGQGTRLTVV.

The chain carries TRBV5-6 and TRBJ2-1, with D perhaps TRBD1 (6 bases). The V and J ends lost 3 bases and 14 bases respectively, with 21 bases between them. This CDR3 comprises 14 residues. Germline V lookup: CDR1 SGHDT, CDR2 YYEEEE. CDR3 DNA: TGTGCCAGCAGCTCACTGACTCAGGGGTTATTCGAGTTCTTC. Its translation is CASSSLTQGLFEFF.

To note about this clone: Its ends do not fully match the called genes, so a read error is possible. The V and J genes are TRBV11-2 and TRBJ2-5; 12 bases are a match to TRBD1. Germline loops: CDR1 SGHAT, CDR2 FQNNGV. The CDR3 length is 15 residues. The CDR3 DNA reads TGTGCCACCAATATTAGGGACAGGGGGCAAGGGACCCAGTACTTC. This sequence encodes CATNIRDRGQGTQYF.

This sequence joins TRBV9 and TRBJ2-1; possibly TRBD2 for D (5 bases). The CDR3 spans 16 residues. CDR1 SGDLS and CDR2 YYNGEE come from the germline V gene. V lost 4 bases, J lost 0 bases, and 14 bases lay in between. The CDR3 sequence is CASSPPPGYSYNEQFF. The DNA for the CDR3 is TGTGCCAGCAGCCCCCCCCCGGGGTACTCCTACAATGAGCAGTTCTTC.

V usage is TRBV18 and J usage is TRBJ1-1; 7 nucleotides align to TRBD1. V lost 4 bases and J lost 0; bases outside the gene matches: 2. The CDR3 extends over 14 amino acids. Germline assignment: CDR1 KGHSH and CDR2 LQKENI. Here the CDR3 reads CASSLDRVNTEAFF. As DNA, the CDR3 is TGTGCCAGCTCACTAGACAGGGTGAACACTGAAGCTTTCTTT.

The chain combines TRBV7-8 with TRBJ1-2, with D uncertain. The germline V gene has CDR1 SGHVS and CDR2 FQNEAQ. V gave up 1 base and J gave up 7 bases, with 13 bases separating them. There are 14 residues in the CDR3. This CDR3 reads CASSLGEVTGGYTF. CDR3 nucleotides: TGTGCCAGCAGCTTAGGAGAAGTAACGGGTGGCTACACCTTC.

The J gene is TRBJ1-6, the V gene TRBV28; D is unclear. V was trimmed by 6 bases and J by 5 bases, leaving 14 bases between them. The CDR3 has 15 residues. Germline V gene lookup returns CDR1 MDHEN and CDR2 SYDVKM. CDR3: CASSKDWGNNSPLHF. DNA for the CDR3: TGTGCCAGCAGCAAGGACTGGGGTAATAATTCACCCCTCCACTTT.

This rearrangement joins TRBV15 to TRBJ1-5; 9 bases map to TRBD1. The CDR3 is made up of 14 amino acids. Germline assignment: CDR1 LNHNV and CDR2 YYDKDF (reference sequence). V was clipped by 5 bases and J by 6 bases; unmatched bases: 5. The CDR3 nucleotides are TGTGCCACCAGCGAGGTGGACAGGGGTCAGCCCCAGCATTTT. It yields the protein CATSEVDRGQPQHF. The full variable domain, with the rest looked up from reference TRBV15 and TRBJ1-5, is DAMVIQNPRYQVTQFGKPVTLSCSQTLNHNVMYWYQQKSSQAPKLLFHYYDKDFNNEADTPDNFQSRRPNTSFCFLDIRSPGLGDTAMYLCATSEVDRGQPQHFGDGTRLSIL.

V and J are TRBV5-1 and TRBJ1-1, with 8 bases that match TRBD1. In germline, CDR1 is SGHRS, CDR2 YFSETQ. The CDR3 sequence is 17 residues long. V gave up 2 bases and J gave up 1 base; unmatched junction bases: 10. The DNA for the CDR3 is TGCGCCAGCAGCTTTGACAGGGGCTTCCGTGGGAACACTGAAGCTTTCTTT. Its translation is CASSFDRGFRGNTEAFF.

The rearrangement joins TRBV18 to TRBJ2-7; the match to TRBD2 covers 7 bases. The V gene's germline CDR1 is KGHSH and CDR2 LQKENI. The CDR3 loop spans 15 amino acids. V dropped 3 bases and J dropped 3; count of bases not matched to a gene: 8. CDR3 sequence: CASSPTSFSIYEQYF. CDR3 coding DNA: TGTGCCAGCTCACCGACTAGCTTTTCAATCTACGAGCAGTACTTC.